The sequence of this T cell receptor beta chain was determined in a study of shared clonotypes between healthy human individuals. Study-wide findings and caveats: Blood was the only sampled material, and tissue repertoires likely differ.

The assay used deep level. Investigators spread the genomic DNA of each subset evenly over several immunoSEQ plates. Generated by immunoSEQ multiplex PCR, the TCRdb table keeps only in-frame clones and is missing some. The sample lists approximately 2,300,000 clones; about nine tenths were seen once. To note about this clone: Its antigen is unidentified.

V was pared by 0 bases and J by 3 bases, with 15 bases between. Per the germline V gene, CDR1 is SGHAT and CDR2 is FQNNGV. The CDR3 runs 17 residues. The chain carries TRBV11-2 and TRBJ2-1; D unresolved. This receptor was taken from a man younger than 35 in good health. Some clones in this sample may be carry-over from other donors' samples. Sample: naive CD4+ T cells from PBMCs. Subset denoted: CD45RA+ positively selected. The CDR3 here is CASSLDRPRGYYNEQFF. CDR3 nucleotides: TGTGCCAGCAGCTTAGATCGGCCGAGAGGATACTACAATGAGCAGTTCTTC.